This T cell receptor beta chain appears in the sequencing data of a study of shared clonotypes between healthy human individuals. The protocol was immunoSEQ multiplex PCR, while the TCRdb copy is restricted to in-frame clones and leaves out a portion. The sample yields almost 750,000 clones, just under 75% seen once. This clone has only a few counts. This TCR was sampled from a woman in her thirties in good health. What was sequenced was memory CD4+ T cells sorted from blood. Subset: CD45RA-negative fraction.

The CDR3 sequence is CASSSTAGSSYNEQFF. The DNA for the CDR3 is TGCGCCAGCAGCTCGACTGCCGGAAGCTCCTACAATGAGCAGTTCTTC. The chain combines TRBV5-1 with TRBJ2-1; no definite D call. Germline CDR1 and CDR2: SGHRS and YFSETQ. V was shortened by 3 bases and J by 0 bases, with 13 bases between the two germline ends. The CDR3 runs to 16 residues.